Reported below is one T cell receptor beta chain. What antigen it recognizes has not been identified. Base quality data are lacking; no much larger clone is found one base away. Using the deep immunoSEQ assay, multiplex PCR amplified TCR CDR3 regions from genomic DNA. Extracted genomic DNA from each cell subset was distributed evenly across all wells of several immunoSEQ 96-well plates, and each plate was treated as a replicate. For sorted subsets, roughly 200 ng of genomic DNA, equivalent to 30,000 or so T cell genomes, went into each replicate PCR. Purified libraries were measured with a Qubit 3.0 fluorometer, size-checked on a Bioanalyzer 2100, and measured again with the KAPA Library Quantification kit. A separate single-read 150-cycle Illumina NextSeq 550 flow cell was used to sequence each immunoSEQ 96-well plate. From the authors' description of their analysis: Because only junctional sequences without quality scores were contained in the immunoSEQ output, filtering matching that applied to full-length reads could not be performed. To assign V/J genes and CDR3, sequences were annotated using PyIR, a Python wrapper for IgBLAST v1.9, with IMGT germline references. Reads with weak V/J assignments (E-value above 1e-6), missing CDR3, stop codons, out-of-frame junctions, or ambiguous translated residues were removed. V3J clonotypes were defined by identical inferred V gene, J gene, and CDR3 amino acid sequence. Percentage overlap between repertoires was calculated by dividing the number of shared unique clonotypes by the size of the smaller repertoire. RTK rarefaction, the Chao1 estimator, and Recon v2.1 estimates of unobserved clonotypes were used to assess repertoire richness. OLGA was used to compute generation probabilities for all TCRbeta clonotypes that the gDNA method yielded from several donors. TCRdb limited this immuneACCESS table to in-frame rearrangements with V and J called. A share of clones is missing; checked studies link under half to unresolved V genes, and the rest is unexplained. Clonal size and the V and J genes are those of that table, whereas D and trimming came from the DNA. The sample profile shows roughly 2 million clones; about 95% of them were found once. Of the sample, approximately 1.2% is held by the ten largest clones.

For the CD8 naive samples, CD45RO-negative cells were positively selected for CCR7, yielding a CD45RA+CCR7+ population from which TemRA cells were excluded. Donors were healthy HIV-negative adults with no recently reported acute infections or vaccinations. Every donor was a Caucasian adult residing in Nashville, Tennessee, USA. Blood was obtained by leukapheresis, after which PBMCs were separated by Ficoll-Histopaque density gradient centrifugation and cryopreserved in liquid nitrogen vapor phase. Analytical flow cytometry was used to check the purity and quantity of every magnetically sorted T cell population. Genomic DNA was isolated from every sorted fraction and measured by UV absorbance on a Nanodrop 2000c. The data are from a study of shared clonotypes between healthy human individuals (dated by TCRdb to between 2020 and 2021). Background on the whole study: The cohort included three men and a couple of women between 18 and 49 years of age. Different laboratories and diverse techniques were used to prepare libraries and sequence TCR repertoires, to increase sequencing depth and limit assay-specific biases. Each donor's leukapheresis produced roughly between roughly 0.94 and 9.5 billion PBMCs. For each donor, CD4 naive and CD4 memory were each given three plates, CD8 naive was given two plates, and CD8 memory was given one plate. To estimate repertoire size and how much clonotype sharing occurs between individuals, the study deeply sequenced the blood TCR repertoires of a handful of healthy adults. Results and caveats for the whole study, not just this receptor: Pairwise subsampling led to the expectation that sequencing depth would affect the degree of clonotype sharing among donors. Only blood was sampled, and tissue TCR repertoires likely differ from those in blood. Clonotypes shared by all four sorted-subset donors showed higher generation probabilities than non-shared clonotypes. Naive subsets generally had larger estimated clonotype richness than memory subsets. Across a few donors, 5% to 6% of naive CD4, 3% to 4% of naive CD8, under 2.5% of memory CD4, and under 0.45% of memory CD8 clonotypes were shared. Even with the large sequencing depth, rarefaction of the sorted-subset datasets indicated that sequencing was incomplete. The small number of donors limited the genetic and exposure-history diversity represented.

Taken from the germline V gene (reference sequence), the CDR1 and CDR2 loops are MNHEY and SMNVEV. CDR3 length: 13 amino acids, cysteine to phenylalanine. Here the CDR3 DNA is all that survives: 39 bases in frame from base 1. V is reduced by 1 base and J by 8 bases, leaving a spacing of 8 bases between them. This receptor chain uses TRBV27 and TRBJ1-4; the D gene cannot be named for sure. The origin of this receptor is a man aged 18 to 30 in good health. Sequencing was performed on naive CD8+ T cells sorted from blood. The cell subset or site label, as the study defines it: CD45RA+CCR7+. The CDR3 reads CASSLYSTEKLFF. The bases are TGTGCCAGCAGTTTATACAGTACGGAAAAACTGTTTTTT.